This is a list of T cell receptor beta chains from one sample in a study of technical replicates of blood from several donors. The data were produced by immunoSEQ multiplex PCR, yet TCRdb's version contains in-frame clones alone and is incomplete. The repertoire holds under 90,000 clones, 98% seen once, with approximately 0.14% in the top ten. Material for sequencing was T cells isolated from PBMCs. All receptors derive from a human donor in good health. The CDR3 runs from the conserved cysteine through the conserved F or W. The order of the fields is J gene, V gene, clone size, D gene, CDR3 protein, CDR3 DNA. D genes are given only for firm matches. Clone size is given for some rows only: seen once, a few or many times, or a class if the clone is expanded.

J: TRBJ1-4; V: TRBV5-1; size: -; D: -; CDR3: CASSLGLSQTNEKLFF; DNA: TGCGCCAGCAGCCTAGGACTGTCGCAAACTAATGAAAAACTGTTTTTT
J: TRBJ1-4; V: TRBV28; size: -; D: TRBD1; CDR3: CASRTGTGGYNEKLFF; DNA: TGTGCCAGCAGAACCGGGACAGGGGGATATAATGAAAAACTGTTTTTT
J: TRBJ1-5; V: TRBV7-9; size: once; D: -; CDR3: CASSSEGGTGFSNQPQHF; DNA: TGTGCCAGCAGCTCCGAGGGAGGCACGGGATTTAGCAATCAGCCCCAGCATTTT
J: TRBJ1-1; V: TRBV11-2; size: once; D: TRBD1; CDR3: CASRGTVRMNTEAFF; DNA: TGTGCCAGCAGAGGGACAGTTCGCATGAACACTGAAGCTTTCTTT
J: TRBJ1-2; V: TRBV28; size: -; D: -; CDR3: CASSLPGTPDGYTF; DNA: TGTGCCAGCAGTTTACCCGGGACACCTGATGGCTACACCTTC
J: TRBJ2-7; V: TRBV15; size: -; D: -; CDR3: CATSSSEAGAYEQYF; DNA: TGTGCCACCAGCAGTTCTGAGGCCGGGGCCTACGAGCAGTACTTC
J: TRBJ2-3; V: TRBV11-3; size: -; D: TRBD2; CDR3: CASSDGLAGVF; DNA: TGTGCCAGCAGCGACGGACTAGCGGGGGTTTTT
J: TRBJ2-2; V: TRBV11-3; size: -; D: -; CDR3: CASRPGVGNTGELFF; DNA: TGTGCCAGCAGGCCAGGGGTGGGGAACACCGGGGAGCTGTTTTTT
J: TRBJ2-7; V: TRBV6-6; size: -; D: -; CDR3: CASRAEGRTYEQYF; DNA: TGTGCCAGCAGGGCGGAGGGGCGAACCTACGAGCAGTACTTC
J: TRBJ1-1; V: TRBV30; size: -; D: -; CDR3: CAWRNPMWNTEAFF; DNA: TGTGCCTGGCGTAACCCTATGTGGAACACTGAAGCTTTCTTT
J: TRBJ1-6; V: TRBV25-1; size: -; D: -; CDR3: CASRWGQGISSPLHF; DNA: TGTGCCAGCAGGTGGGGGCAGGGGATAAGTTCACCCCTCCACTTT
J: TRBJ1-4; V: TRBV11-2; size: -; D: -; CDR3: CASSPPNRDEKLFF; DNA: TGTGCCAGCAGCCCCCCGAACAGGGATGAAAAACTGTTTTTT
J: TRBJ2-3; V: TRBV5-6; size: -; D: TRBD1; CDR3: CASDLGTGGDTQYF; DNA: TGTGCCAGCGATCTAGGGACAGGGGGGGATACGCAGTATTTT
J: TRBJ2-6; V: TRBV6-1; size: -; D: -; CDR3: CASSEAAGNKKFSGANVLTF; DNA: TGTGCCAGCAGTGAAGCGGCAGGCAATAAGAAGTTCTCTGGGGCCAACGTCCTGACTTTC
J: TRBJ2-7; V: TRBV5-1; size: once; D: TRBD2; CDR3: CASSWGGTSGAEQYF; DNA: TGCGCCAGCAGCTGGGGGGGGACTAGCGGGGCGGAGCAGTACTTC
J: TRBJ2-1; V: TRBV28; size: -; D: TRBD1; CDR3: CAIDGGQGRDEQFF; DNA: TGTGCCATCGACGGCGGACAGGGGAGGGATGAGCAGTTCTTC
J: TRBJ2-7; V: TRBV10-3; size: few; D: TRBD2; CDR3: CAISESQGLAGVSNEQYF; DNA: TGTGCCATCAGTGAGTCGCAGGGACTAGCGGGAGTATCCAACGAGCAGTACTTC
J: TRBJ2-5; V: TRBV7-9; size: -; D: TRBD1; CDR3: CASSSTGPLLYF; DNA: TGTGCCAGCAGCTCGACAGGGCCGCTTCTGTACTTC
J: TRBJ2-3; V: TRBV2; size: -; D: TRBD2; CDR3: CASSGPGLAGGPPRTDTQYF; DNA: TGTGCCAGCAGTGGTCCGGGACTAGCGGGGGGGCCTCCCCGCACAGATACGCAGTATTTT
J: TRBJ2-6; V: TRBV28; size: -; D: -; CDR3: CASKTRVISGANVLTF; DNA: TGTGCCAGCAAGACCAGGGTTATTTCTGGGGCCAACGTCCTGACTTTC